Reported below is one T cell receptor (beta chain). Its target is not known. Germline V gene sequence: CDR1 MDHEN, CDR2 SYDVKM. The J segment lost 4 bases and the V segment lost 5 bases, leaving 8 bases of the junction unmatched. The CDR3 contains 16 residues. This sample stems from a study of vaccination and CD4 T cells after COVID-19. Study details: Convalescent donors totaled six males and four females, including two who were Hispanic. Samples were taken after vaccination, a median of roughly 70 days after dose two, with a range of 14 to 241.

The treatment: roughly nine-day PBMC culture with coronavirus spike peptide pools or control peptides (ViraFEST assay). It was on days 3 and 7 that half the medium was replaced with fresh IL-2 medium. Oncomine TCR Beta short-read sequencing was applied to DNA from cultured CD4+ T cells. One entry per CDR3 protein, called by TCRdb with MiXCR from the PCR reads. This sample has just over 15,000 distinct CDR3 sequences, with 55% to 85% found just once. Sequences were obtained from CD4+ T cells from blood, cultured in vitro. The source is a human donor who had recovered from COVID-19. V and J are TRBV28 and TRBJ2-5; the match to TRBD2 covers 12 bases. The CDR3 sequence: CASSRRRLAGVETQYF. The CDR3 DNA follows: TGTGCCAGCAGTCGGAGGAGACTAGCGGGAGTAGAGACCCAGTACTTC.